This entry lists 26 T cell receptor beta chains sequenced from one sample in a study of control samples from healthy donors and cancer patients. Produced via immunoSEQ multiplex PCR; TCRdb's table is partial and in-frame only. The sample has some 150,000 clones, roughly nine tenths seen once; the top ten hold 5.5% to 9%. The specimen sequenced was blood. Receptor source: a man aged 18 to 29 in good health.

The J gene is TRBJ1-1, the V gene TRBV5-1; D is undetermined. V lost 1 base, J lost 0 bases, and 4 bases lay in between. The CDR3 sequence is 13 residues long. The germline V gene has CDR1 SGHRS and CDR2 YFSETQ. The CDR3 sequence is CASSLQLNTEAFF. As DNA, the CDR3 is TGCGCCAGCAGCTTGCAGTTGAACACTGAAGCTTTCTTT.

CDR3 protein: CATSRVGSNQPQHF. Written as DNA, the CDR3 is TGTGCCACCAGCAGAGTTGGGAGCAATCAGCCCCAGCATTTT. This rearrangement joins TRBV15 to TRBJ1-5; D gene uncertain. The CDR3 is 14 residues long. V was cut by 1 base and J by 1 base, with 5 bases left in between. The germline gives CDR1 LNHNV, CDR2 YYDKDF (reference sequence).

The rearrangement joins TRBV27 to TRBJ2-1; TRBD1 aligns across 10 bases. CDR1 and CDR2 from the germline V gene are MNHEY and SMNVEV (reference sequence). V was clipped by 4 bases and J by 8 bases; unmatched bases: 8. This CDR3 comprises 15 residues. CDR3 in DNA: TGTGCCAGCAGTTCCGGACAGGGGGGTTTGTATGAGCAGTTCTTC. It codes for CASSSGQGGLYEQFF.

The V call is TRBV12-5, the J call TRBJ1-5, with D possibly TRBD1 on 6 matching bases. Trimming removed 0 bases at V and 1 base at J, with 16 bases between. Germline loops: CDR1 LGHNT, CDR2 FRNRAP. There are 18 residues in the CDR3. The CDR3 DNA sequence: TGTGCTAGTGGTTTGGTACTACAGGGAGGGGGGAGCAATCAGCCCCAGCATTTT. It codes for CASGLVLQGGGSNQPQHF.

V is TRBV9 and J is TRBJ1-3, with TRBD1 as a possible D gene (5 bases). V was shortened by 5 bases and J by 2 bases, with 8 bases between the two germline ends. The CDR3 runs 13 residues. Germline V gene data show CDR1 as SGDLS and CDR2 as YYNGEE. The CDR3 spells CASSEGPGNTIYF. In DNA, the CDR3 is TGTGCCAGCAGTGAGGGGCCTGGAAACACCATATATTTT.

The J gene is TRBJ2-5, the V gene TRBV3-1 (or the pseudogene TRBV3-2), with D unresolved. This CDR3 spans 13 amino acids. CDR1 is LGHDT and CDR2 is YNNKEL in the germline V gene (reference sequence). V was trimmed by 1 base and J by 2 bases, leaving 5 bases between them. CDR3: CASSQGSQETQYF. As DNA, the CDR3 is TGTGCCAGCAGCCAAGGGTCGCAAGAGACCCAGTACTTC.

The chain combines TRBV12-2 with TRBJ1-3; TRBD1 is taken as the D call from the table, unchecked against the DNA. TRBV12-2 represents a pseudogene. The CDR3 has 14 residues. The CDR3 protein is CASPTALSGNTIYF. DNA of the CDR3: TGTGCAAGTCCTACAGCACTCTCTGGAAACACCATATATTTT.

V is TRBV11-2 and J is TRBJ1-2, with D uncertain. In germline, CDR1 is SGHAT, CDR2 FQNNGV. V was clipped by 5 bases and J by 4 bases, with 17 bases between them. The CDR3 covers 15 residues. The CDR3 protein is CASSPHTGSIYGYTF. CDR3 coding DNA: TGTGCCAGCAGCCCCCATACGGGGAGCATCTATGGCTACACCTTC.

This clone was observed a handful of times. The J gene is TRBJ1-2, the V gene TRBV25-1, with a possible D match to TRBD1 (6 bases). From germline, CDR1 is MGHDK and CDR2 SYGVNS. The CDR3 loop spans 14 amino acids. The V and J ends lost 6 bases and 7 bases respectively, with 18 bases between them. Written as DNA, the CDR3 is TGTGCCAGCAGCTCAAGGGGGGTTTCGGGTGGCTACACCTTC. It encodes CASSSRGVSGGYTF.

The DNA of the CDR3 is TGTGCCAGCAGCTTGGATGTGGGGGCTGTAGATACGCAGTATTTT. This encodes CASSLDVGAVDTQYF. The V call is TRBV5-6, the J call TRBJ2-3, with a possible D match to TRBD1 (6 bases). The V end lost 0 bases, the J end lost 5 bases, and 13 bases lay between the germline ends. The CDR3 has 15 amino acids. Germline assignment: CDR1 SGHDT and CDR2 YYEEEE.

The CDR3, as DNA: TGTGCCAGCAGCGTGCTGGGGACTAGCGGGGGCACAGATACGCAGTATTTT. Translating it yields CASSVLGTSGGTDTQYF. The genes are TRBV9 and TRBJ2-3; 13 nucleotides align to TRBD2. The CDR3 totals 17 residues. Germline values: CDR1 SGDLS, CDR2 YYNGEE. J lost 1 base, V lost 2 bases, and 4 bases had no gene match. The full variable domain, completed using reference TRBV9 and TRBJ2-3, is DSGVTQTPKHLITATGQRVTLRCSPRSGDLSVYWYQQSLDQGLQFLIQYYNGEERAKGNILERFSAQQFPDLHSELNLSSLELGDSALYFCASSVLGTSGGTDTQYFGPGTRLTVL.

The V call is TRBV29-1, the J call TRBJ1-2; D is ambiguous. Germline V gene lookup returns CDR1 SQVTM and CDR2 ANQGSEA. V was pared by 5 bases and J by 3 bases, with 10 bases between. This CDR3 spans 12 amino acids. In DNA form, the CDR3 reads TGCAGCGTTTTCCGGACGGACTATGGCTACACCTTC. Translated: CSVFRTDYGYTF. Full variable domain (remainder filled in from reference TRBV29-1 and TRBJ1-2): SAVISQKPSRDICQRGTSLTIQCQVDSQVTMMFWYRQQPGQSLTLIATANQGSEATYESGFVIDKFPISRPNLTFSTLTVSNMSPEDSSIYLCSVFRTDYGYTFGSGTRLTVV.

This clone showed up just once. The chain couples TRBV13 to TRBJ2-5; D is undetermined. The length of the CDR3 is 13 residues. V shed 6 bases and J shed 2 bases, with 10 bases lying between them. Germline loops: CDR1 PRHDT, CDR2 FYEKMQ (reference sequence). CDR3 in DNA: TGTGCCAGCAGTCTTGTGGGGCAAGAGACCCAGTACTTC. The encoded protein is CASSLVGQETQYF.

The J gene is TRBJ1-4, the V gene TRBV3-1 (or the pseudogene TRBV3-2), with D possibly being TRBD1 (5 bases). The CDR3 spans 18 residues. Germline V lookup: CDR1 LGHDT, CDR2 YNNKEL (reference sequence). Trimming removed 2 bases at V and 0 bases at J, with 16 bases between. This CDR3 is CASSQRGRVAATNEKLFF. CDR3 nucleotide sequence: TGTGCCAGCAGCCAAAGGGGAAGGGTCGCAGCAACTAATGAAAAACTGTTTTTT.

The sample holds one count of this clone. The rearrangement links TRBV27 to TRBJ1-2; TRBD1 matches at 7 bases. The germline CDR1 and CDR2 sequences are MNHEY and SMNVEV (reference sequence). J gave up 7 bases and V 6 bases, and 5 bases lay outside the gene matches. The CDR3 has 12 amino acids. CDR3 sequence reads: CASSDRASGYTF. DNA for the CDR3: TGTGCCAGCAGCGACAGGGCAAGTGGCTACACCTTC.

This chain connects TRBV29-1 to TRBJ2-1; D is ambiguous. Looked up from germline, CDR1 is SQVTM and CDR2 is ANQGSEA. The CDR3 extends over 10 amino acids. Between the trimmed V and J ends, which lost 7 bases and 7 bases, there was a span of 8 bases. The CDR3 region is CSGLRNEQFF. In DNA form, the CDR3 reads TGCAGCGGGTTACGAAATGAGCAGTTCTTC.

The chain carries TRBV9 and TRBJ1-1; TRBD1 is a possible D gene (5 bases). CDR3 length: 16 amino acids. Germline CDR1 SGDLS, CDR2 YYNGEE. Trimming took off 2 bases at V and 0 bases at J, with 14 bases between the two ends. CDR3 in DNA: TGTGCCAGCAGCGTTGAGGCCCGGGGGATGAACACTGAAGCTTTCTTT. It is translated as CASSVEARGMNTEAFF.

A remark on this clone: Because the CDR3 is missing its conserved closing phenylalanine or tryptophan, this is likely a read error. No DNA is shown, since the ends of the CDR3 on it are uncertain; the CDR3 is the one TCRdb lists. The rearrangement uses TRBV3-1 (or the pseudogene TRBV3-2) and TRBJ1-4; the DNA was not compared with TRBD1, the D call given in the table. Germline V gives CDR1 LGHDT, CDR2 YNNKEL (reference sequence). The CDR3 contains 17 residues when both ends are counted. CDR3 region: CASSLGQGKRMKNVGCP.

Written as DNA, the CDR3 is TGTGCCATCAGTGAGGTTATCGGGACAGGGGCAGAGACCCAGTACTTC. It is translated as CAISEVIGTGAETQYF. This chain joins TRBV10-3 and TRBJ2-5; 10 bases match TRBD1. V lost 2 bases, J lost 4 bases, and 7 bases stayed unmatched. Germline loops: CDR1 ENHRY, CDR2 SYGVKD. The CDR3 loop spans 16 amino acids.

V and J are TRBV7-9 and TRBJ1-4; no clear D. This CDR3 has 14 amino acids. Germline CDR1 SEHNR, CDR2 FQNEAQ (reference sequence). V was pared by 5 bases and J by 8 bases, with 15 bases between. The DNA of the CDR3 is TGTGCCAGCAGCCAGGACGCCGGAAAGGAAAAACTGTTTTTT. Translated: CASSQDAGKEKLFF.

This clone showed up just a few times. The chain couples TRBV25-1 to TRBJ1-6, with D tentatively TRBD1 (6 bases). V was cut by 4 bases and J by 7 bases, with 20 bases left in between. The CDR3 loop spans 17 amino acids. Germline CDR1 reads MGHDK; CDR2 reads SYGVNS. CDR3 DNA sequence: TGTGCCAGCAGTGGGTCAGGATGGGGGCAGGGGAATTCACCCCTCCACTTT. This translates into CASSGSGWGQGNSPLHF. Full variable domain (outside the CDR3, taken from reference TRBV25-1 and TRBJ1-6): EADIYQTPRYLVIGTGKKITLECSQTMGHDKMYWYQQDPGMELHLIHYSYGVNSTEKGDLSSESTVSRIRTEHFPLTLESARPSHTSQYLCASSGSGWGQGNSPLHFGNGTRLTVT.

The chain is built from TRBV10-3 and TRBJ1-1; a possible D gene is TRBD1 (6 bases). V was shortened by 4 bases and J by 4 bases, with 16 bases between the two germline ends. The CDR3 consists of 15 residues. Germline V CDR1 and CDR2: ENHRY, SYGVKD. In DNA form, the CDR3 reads TGTGCCATCAGTGGAGGGGGGGGCGAGAGCACTGAAGCTTTCTTT. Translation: CAISGGGGESTEAFF.

CDR3 residues: CASSEPGQQSYEQYF. CDR3 DNA sequence: TGTGCCAGCAGTGAGCCGGGACAGCAGTCCTACGAGCAGTACTTC. The rearrangement links TRBV2 to TRBJ2-7; 7 bases are a match to TRBD1. This CDR3 has 15 amino acids. CDR1 SNHLY and CDR2 FYNNEI come from the germline V gene. V lost 3 bases to trimming and J lost 1 base; unmatched junction nucleotides: 6.

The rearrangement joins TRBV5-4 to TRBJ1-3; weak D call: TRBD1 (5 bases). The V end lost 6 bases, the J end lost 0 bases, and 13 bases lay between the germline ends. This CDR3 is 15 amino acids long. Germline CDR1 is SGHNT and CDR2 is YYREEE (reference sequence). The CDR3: CASKMGLSSGNTIYF. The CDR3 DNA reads TGTGCCAGCAAGATGGGACTGTCCTCTGGAAACACCATATATTTT. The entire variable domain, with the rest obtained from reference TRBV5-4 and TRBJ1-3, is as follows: ETGVTQSPTHLIKTRGQQVTLRCSSQSGHNTVSWYQQALGQGPQFIFQYYREEENGRGNFPPRFSGLQFPNYSSELNVNALELDDSALYLCASKMGLSSGNTIYFGEGSWLTVV.

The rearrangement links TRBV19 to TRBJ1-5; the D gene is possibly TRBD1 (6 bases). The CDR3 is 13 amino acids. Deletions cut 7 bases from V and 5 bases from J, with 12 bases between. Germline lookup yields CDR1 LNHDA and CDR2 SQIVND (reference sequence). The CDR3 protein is CASTPTGYQPQHF. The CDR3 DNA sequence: TGTGCCAGTACCCCGACAGGCTATCAGCCCCAGCATTTT.

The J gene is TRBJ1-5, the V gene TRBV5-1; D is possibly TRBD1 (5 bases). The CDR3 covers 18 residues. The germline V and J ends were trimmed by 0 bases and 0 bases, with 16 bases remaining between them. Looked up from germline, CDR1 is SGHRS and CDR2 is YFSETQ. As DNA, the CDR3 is TGCGCCAGCAGCTTGGCCCCGACAGACTTCAATAGCAATCAGCCCCAGCATTTT. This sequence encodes CASSLAPTDFNSNQPQHF.